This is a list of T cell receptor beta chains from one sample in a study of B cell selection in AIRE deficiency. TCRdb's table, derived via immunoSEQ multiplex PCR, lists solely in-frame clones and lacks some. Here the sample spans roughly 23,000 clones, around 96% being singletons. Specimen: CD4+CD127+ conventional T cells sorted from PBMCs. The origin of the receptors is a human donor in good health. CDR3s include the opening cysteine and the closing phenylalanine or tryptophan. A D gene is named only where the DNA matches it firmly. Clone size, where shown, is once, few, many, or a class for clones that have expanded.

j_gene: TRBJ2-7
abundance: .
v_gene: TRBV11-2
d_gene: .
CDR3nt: TGTGCCAGCAGCTTAGATAGGGGATCCTACGAGCAGTACTTC
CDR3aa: CASSLDRGSYEQYF

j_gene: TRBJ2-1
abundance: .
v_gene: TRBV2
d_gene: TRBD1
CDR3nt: TGTGCCAGCAGAGGGACAGGGGTGATGGGTGAGCAGTTCTTC
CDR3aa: CASRGTGVMGEQFF

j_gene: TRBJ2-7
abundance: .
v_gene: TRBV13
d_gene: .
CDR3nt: TGTGCCAGCAGCAACCGGGACACCTACGAGCAGTACTTC
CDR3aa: CASSNRDTYEQYF

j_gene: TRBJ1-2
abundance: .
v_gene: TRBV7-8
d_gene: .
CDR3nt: TGTGCCAGCAGCTTAAGGTCCCCGGTGGGGGATGGCTACACCTTC
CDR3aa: CASSLRSPVGDGYTF

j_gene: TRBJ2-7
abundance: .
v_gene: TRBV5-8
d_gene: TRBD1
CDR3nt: TGTGCCAGCAGCTTGGGGGACAGGGCATACGAGCAGTACTTC
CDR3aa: CASSLGDRAYEQYF

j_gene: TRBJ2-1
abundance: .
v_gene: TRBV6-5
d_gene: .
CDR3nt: TGTGCCAGCAGTTACTCCGACGGATCCTACAATGAGCAGTTCTTC
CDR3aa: CASSYSDGSYNEQFF

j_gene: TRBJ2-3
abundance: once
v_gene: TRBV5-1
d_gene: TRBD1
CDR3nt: TGCGCCAGCAGCCTGGGGACAGGGACCGGGAGAGATACGCAGTATTTT
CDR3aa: CASSLGTGTGRDTQYF

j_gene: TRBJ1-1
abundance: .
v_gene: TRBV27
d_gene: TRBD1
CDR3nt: TGTGCCAGCAGTTTATCCGGGACAGGGGGCGTGAACACTGAAGCTTTCTTT
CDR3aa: CASSLSGTGGVNTEAFF

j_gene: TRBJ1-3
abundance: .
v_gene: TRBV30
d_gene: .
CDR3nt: TGTGCCTGGAGTGTGAACCTGACTCCAGGGAACTCTGGAAACACCATATATTTT
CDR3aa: CAWSVNLTPGNSGNTIYF

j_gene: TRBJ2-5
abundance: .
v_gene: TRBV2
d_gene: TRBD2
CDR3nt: TGTGCCAGCTCGGGACTAGCGGGAGTTGAGACCCAGTACTTC
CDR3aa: CASSGLAGVETQYF

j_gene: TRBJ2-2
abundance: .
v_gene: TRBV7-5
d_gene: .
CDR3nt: TGTGTCAGACGAGTCAGGGGCACCGGGGAGCTGTTTTTT
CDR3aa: CVRRVRGTGELFF

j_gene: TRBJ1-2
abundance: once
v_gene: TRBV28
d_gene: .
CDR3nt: TGTGCCAGCAGTTCCCGAAACTATGGCTACACCTTC
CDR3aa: CASSSRNYGYTF

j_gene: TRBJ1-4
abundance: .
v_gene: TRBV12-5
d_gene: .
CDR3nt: TGTGCTAGTGGTTTGGTTCGGGAAAAACTGTTTTTT
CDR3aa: CASGLVREKLFF

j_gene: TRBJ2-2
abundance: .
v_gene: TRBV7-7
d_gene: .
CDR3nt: TGTGCCAGCAGTTCCCGGGGTACTAACACCGGGGAGCTGTTTTTT
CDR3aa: CASSSRGTNTGELFF

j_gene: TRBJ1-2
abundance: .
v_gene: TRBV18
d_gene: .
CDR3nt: TGTGCCAGCTCACCACCGAACAGGGAATTTGGCTACACCTTC
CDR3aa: CASSPPNREFGYTF

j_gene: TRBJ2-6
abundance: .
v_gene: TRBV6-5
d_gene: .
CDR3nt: TGTGCCAGCAGTTACTCGCGTACTGGGGCCAACGTCCTGACTTTC
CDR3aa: CASSYSRTGANVLTF

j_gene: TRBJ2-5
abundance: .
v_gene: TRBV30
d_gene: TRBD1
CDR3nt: TGTGCCTGGAAGACAGGGGAGACCCAGTACTTC
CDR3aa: CAWKTGETQYF

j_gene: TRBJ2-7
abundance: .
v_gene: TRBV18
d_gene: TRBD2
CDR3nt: TGTGCCAGCTCACCAGAGCGGGGGGCCTACGAGCAGTACTTC
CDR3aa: CASSPERGAYEQYF

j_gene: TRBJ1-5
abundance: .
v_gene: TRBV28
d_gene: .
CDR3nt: TGTGCCATTGTTGCCCAGGGCAGTCAGCCCCAGCATTTT
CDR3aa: CAIVAQGSQPQHF

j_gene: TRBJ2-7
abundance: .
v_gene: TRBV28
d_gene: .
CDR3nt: TGTGCCAGCAGTTTCCACGTCGCTTCTTTAACCTACGAGCAGTACTTC
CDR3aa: CASSFHVASLTYEQYF

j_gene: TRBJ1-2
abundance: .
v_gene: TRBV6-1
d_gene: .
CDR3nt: TGTGCCAGCACTGTTGACAGGCAAAAGGGATCCGTCGCCTTC
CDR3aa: CASTVDRQKGSVAF

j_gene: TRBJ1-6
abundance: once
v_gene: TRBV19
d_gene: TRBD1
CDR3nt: TGTGCCAGTAGTACCCGACAGGGGACTATTAAGCCACCCCTCCACTTT
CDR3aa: CASSTRQGTIKPPLHF

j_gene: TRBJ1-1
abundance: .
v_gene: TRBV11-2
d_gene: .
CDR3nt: TGTGCCGGCAGCTTAGGGCGGCAGGCACTCACTGAAGCTTTCTTT
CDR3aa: CAGSLGRQALTEAFF

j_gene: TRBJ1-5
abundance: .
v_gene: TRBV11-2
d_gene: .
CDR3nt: TGTGCCAGCAGCCGGGATGGACAGTTCAATCAGCCCCAGCATTTT
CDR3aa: CASSRDGQFNQPQHF

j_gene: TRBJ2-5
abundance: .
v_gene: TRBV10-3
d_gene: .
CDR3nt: TGTGCCATCAGTGAGTCGGTAGGGCTAGAGACCCAGTACTTC
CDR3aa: CAISESVGLETQYF

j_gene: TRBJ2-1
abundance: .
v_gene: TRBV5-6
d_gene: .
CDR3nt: TGTGCCAGCAGCTTGGGAGGTGAGCAGTTCTTC
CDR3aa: CASSLGGEQFF

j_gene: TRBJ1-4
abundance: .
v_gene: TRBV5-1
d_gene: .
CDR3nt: TGCGCCAGCAGCTTGGAGCCAGCCCGCGGTGAAAAACTGTTTTTT
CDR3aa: CASSLEPARGEKLFF

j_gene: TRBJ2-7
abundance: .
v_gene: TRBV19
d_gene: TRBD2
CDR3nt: TGTGCCAGTAGTATGATAGCGGGGGCCTCCTACGAGCAGTACTTC
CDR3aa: CASSMIAGASYEQYF

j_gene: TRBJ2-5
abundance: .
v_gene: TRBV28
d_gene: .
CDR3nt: TGTGCCAGCAGTTCCTCCGGACAAGGCCAAGAGACCCAGTACTTC
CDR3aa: CASSSSGQGQETQYF

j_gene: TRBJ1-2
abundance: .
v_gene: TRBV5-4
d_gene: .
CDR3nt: TGTGCCAGCAGCTTGGTTATGGTTGAGAGGAACTATGGCTACACCTTC
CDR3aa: CASSLVMVERNYGYTF

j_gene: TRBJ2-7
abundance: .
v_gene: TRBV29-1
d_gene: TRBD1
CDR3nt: TGCAGCGTTACGCCGGGACAGGGGGGGGAGCAGTACTTC
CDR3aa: CSVTPGQGGEQYF

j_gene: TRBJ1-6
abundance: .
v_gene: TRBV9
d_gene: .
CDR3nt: TGTGCCAGCAGCCCTTACGACGGAAGTAATTCACCCCTCCACTTT
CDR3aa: CASSPYDGSNSPLHF

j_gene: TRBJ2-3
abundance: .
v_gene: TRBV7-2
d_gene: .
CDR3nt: TGTGCCAGCAGCTTAGTTCAGCCCACAGATACGCAGTATTTT
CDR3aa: CASSLVQPTDTQYF

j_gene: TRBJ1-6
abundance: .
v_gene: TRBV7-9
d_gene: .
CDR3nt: TGTGCCAGCAGCTTAAGGAGCTCCTATAATTCACCCCTCCACTTT
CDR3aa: CASSLRSSYNSPLHF

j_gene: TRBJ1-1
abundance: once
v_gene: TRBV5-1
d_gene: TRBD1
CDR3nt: TGCGCCAGCAGTCCCCAGGGGGTCAACACTGAAGCTTTCTTT
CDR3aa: CASSPQGVNTEAFF

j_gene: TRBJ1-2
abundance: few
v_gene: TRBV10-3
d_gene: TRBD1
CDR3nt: TGTGCCACCAAGGACAGGCTTGCTAACTATGGCTACACCTTC
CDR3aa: CATKDRLANYGYTF

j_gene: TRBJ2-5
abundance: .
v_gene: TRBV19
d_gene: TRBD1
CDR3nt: TGTGCCAGTAGAACACGGGACAGGGCGGTGGAGACCCAGTACTTC
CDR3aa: CASRTRDRAVETQYF

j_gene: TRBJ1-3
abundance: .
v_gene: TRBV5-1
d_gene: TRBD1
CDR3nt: TGCGCCAGCAGCTGGGGGACAGTCTCTGGAAACACCATATATTTT
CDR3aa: CASSWGTVSGNTIYF

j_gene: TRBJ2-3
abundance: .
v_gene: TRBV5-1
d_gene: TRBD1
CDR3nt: TGCGCCAGCAGCTTGGGTGGGACAGGGGGCACAGATACGCAGTATTTT
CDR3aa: CASSLGGTGGTDTQYF

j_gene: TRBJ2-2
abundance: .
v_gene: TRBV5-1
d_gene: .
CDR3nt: TGCGCCAGCGGGGCAGGGTTCACCGGGGAGCTGTTTTTT
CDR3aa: CASGAGFTGELFF

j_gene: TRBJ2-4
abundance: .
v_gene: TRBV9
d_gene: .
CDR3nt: TGTGCCAGCAGTATAGATGGGGCCAAAAACATTCAGTACTTC
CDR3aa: CASSIDGAKNIQYF

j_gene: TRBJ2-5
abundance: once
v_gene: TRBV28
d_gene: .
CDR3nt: TGTGCCAGCAGTTTAACAGGGAGGGGAGAGACCCAGTACTTC
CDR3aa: CASSLTGRGETQYF

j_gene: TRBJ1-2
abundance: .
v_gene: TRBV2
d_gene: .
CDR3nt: TGTGCCAGCATTTTTGGTGGGAGCCAGGGGTTATCTAACTATGGCTACACCTTC
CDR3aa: CASIFGGSQGLSNYGYTF

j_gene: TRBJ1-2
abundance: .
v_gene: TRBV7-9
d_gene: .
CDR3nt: TGTGCCAGCAGCTTAGGGGTCTATGGCTACACCTTC
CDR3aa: CASSLGVYGYTF

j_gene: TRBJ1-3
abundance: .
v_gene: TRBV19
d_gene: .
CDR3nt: TGTGCCAGTAGCCTTAGAGACTCTGGAAACACCATATATTTT
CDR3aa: CASSLRDSGNTIYF

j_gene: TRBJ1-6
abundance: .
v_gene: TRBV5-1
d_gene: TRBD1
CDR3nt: TGCGCCAGCAGCGCCGGACAGGGTTCCTCACCCCTCCACTTT
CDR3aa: CASSAGQGSSPLHF

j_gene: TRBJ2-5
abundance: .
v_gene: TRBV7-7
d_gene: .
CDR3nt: TGTGCCAGCAGCTTAGGGCCGGAAGAGACCCAGTACTTC
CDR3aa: CASSLGPEETQYF

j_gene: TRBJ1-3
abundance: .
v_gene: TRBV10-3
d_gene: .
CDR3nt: TGTGCCATCGGCCAGGGCAACACCATATATTTT
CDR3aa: CAIGQGNTIYF

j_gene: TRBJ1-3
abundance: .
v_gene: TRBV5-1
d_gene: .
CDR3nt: TGCGCCAGCAGCACTGGGAGTTCTGGAAACACCATATATTTT
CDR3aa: CASSTGSSGNTIYF

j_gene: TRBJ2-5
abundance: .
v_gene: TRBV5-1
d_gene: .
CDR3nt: TGCGCCAGCAGCTTCCGCCCAGGTCAAGAGACCCAGTACTTC
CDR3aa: CASSFRPGQETQYF

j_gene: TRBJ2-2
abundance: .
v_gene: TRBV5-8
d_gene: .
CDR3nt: TGTGCCAGCAGTCCGTCGCTGCCAGGGGTCATGGCCGGGGAGCTGTTTTTT
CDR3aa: CASSPSLPGVMAGELFF

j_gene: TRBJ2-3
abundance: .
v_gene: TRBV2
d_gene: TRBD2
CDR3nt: TGTGCCAGCAGTGAAGTAGGAAGCGGGGCCGGCACAGATACGCAGTATTTT
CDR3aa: CASSEVGSGAGTDTQYF